One sample yielded the 9 T cell receptor beta chains listed below, sequenced in a study of regulatory T cells in long-lasting Graves disease. Stated time point: newly diagnosed GD, antithyroid drugs for less than 3 months. The authors made the TCR library using RNA they extracted from PBMCs. Arm-PCR of CDR3 regions and iRepertoire HTBI primers were used to build TCR beta libraries. MiXCR, run by TCRdb on the multiplex PCR reads, gives a single entry per CDR3 protein. The sample lists hundreds of thousands of distinct CDR3 sequences; about 16% were seen once. The sample also formed part of further work on T cells in Graves' hyperthyroidism and ophthalmopathy.

This specimen was peripheral blood mononuclear cells (PBMCs), taken at new diagnosis, from a patient treated with antithyroid drugs. The receptor set was obtained from a woman in her 30s with Graves disease.

The chain employs TRBV5-5 and TRBJ2-1; 10 nucleotides align to TRBD1. V was clipped by 0 bases and J by 5 bases; unmatched bases: 2. CDR3 length: 15 amino acids. Germline V gene lookup returns CDR1 SGHKS and CDR2 YYEKEE (reference sequence). CDR3 bases: TGTGCCAGCAGCTTGGGGGACAGGGGAAACAATGAGCAGTTCTTC. Protein product: CASSLGDRGNNEQFF.

This clonotype was counted at least ten times. This sequence joins TRBV5-1 and TRBJ2-7; 12 nucleotides line up with TRBD1. CDR1 is SGHRS and CDR2 is YFSETQ in the germline V gene. The CDR3 totals 16 residues. The ends lost 2 bases at V and 5 bases at J; junction bases unmatched: 8. CDR3 amino acids: CASSLGTGGPLDEQYF. DNA for the CDR3: TGCGCCAGCAGCTTAGGGACAGGGGGCCCCTTGGACGAGCAGTACTTC.

The rearrangement links TRBV29-1 to TRBJ2-1; 7 bases align to TRBD2. From germline, CDR1 is SQVTM and CDR2 ANQGSEA. The CDR3 extends over 20 amino acids. J gave up 0 bases and V 6 bases, and 23 bases lay outside the gene matches. Written as DNA, the CDR3 is TGCAGCGTCGAGCTCTCCCCTCACTCTAGCGGAAAAAGCTCCTACAATGAGCAGTTCTTC. Its translation: CSVELSPHSSGKSSYNEQFF.

The count of this clonotype is one. A much more abundant neighbour one base away suggests this may be a read error. The chain combines TRBV6-5 with TRBJ2-7; D perhaps matches TRBD1 (7 bases). The CDR3 consists of 15 residues. The germline V gene encodes CDR1 MNHEY and CDR2 SVGAGI. The DNA of the CDR3 is TGTGCCAGCAGTTACTCCCAGGGGGGATTCTACGGGCAGTACTTC. Its translation is CASSYSQGGFYGQYF.

This clonotype was recorded once. The chain has TRBV11-3 and TRBJ2-2, with TRBD2 matching over 16 bases. Losses at the gene ends were 4 bases for V and 4 bases for J; bases not matched to a gene: 9. The CDR3 covers 19 residues. The V gene's germline CDR1 is SGHNT and CDR2 YENEEA. The DNA for the CDR3 is TGTGCCAGCAGCTCGGGACTAGCGGGAGGGCCCCCGAGCACCGGGGAGCTGTTTTTT. It yields the protein CASSSGLAGGPPSTGELFF.

This clonotype appeared many times. The V and J genes are TRBV20-1 and TRBJ1-2, with 7 positions matching TRBD1. V dropped 4 bases and J dropped 4; count of bases not matched to a gene: 6. This CDR3 comprises 13 residues. Germline V gene data show CDR1 as DFQATT and CDR2 as SNEGSKA (reference sequence). DNA of the CDR3: TGCAGTGCTATCCCGTACAGGGGCTATGGCTACACCTTC. Protein product: CSAIPYRGYGYTF.

This clonotype was seen many times. The chain is built from TRBV28 and TRBJ2-2, with D possibly matching TRBD1 (6 bases). The CDR3 length is 14 residues. Germline assignment: CDR1 MDHEN and CDR2 SYDVKM. Trimming left V 7 bases short and J 4 bases short, with 13 bases between. The CDR3 sequence: CASNLGQATGELFF. CDR3 bases: TGTGCCAGCAATCTGGGACAAGCCACCGGGGAGCTGTTTTTT. The complete variable domain, with remaining parts taken from reference TRBV28 and TRBJ2-2, reads DVKVTQSSRYLVKRTGEKVFLECVQDMDHENMFWYRQDPGLGLRLIYFSYDVKMKEKGDIPEGYSVSREKKERFSLILESASTNQTSMYLCASNLGQATGELFFGEGSRLTVL.

This clonotype has a count of ten or more. The chain carries TRBV5-5 and TRBJ2-3; D is possibly TRBD2 (6 bases). The CDR3 contains 14 residues. Trimming stripped 1 base from V and 6 bases from J, with 12 bases between. CDR1 is SGHKS, CDR2 YYEKEE, per germline (reference sequence). The CDR3 coding sequence is TGTGCCAGCAGCTTGCCGACTAGTTGGGATACGCAGTATTTT. Protein sequence: CASSLPTSWDTQYF.

This clonotype has just a few counts. The chain employs TRBV20-1 and TRBJ2-5; TRBD2 matches at 8 bases. Trimming cost V 5 bases and J 5 bases; bases outside gene matches: 16. This CDR3 contains 16 residues. Germline CDR1 DFQATT, CDR2 SNEGSKA (reference sequence). Here the CDR3 reads CSASGHGTRNSETQYF. CDR3 in DNA: TGCAGTGCTTCGGGTCATGGGACTAGGAATTCCGAGACCCAGTACTTC.